This TCR beta chain was sequenced for a study of regulatory T cells in long-lasting Graves disease (dated by TCRdb to about 2021). For the wider study: Antithyroid drugs had been taken for less than 3 months by newly diagnosed Graves' disease patients. A total of around 35 samples were covered by TCR sequencing, comprising around 13 persistent and around 20 newly diagnosed Graves' disease patients. The study took place in China and was registered as a clinical trial. Peripheral blood TCR sequencing and RNA sequencing compared persistent Graves' disease patients with newly diagnosed Graves' disease patients. Overall study outcomes, separate from this receptor: The study examined only peripheral blood because the primary lesion, thyroid tissue, could not be accessed. Sequencing and analysis were limited to the TCR beta chain. Compared with newly diagnosed patients, persistent Graves' disease patients had lower TCR Shannon entropy and fewer highly expanded clones, which suggests clonal expansion. More public clonotypes were shared among persistent patients (roughly 2,900) than among newly diagnosed patients (roughly 1,000). The authors acknowledged the small sample size as a limitation that may reduce accuracy.

This clonotype was detected ten times or more. Its cognate antigen has yet to be identified. Per-base quality was not reported, and no clone a single base away is much larger than it. Per the publication, the time point label means: newly diagnosed GD, antithyroid drugs for less than 3 months. For both TCR sequencing and RNA sequencing, RNA was extracted from PBMCs using TRIzol. The diagnosis of Graves' disease was made according to American Thyroid Association guidelines. The patients came from an endocrinology department in Xi'an, China. From each patient, approximately 9 milliliters of peripheral blood was collected into an EDTA anticoagulant tube. PBMCs were isolated by Ficoll Paque Plus density gradient separation without further T cell sorting. An Agilent 2100 Bioanalyzer and agarose gel were used to check RNA quality, while a NanoDrop 2000 measured RNA concentration. The library relied on multiplex PCR. Instrument on record: Illumina HiSeq 4000. TCR beta libraries were built with iRepertoire HTBI primers and Arm-PCR amplification of CDR3 regions. Gel purification was performed on PCR products prior to sequencing. Turning to the authors' computational methods: Gene usage analysis of CDR3 amino acid clonotypes used the approximately 62 TRBV and about 15 TRBJ segments found across samples. Filtered high-quality paired reads were merged into contigs using COPE and FqMerger. BLAST was used to align contigs to IMGT TRBV, TRBD and TRBJ reference genes, and CDR3 was defined according to IMGT. Clonotypes above 0.1% frequency were classified as highly expanded clones. Repertoire diversity was measured by Shannon entropy, and V-J evenness by the Gini coefficient. A clonotype was considered public if more than one individual shared it. TCRdb reprocessing: public reads trimmed at Q25 with fastp, clones called with MiXCR, in-frame beta chains kept. A single entry per CDR3 protein holds the most common genes and DNA from its merged rows. The V and J calls reflect TCRdb's pipeline rather than the authors' work. The sample has more than 400,000 distinct CDR3 sequences on record, roughly 16% of them singletons. More than 9% of the sample is held by the ten biggest clonotypes.

These sequences were also reported in another study, on T cells in Graves' hyperthyroidism and ophthalmopathy. Per the second study: Stable Graves' hyperthyroidism was defined as no progression to ophthalmopathy during 18 months of follow-up. Hyperthyroidism patients were aged 18 to 65 years and newly diagnosed, with disease duration of less than 2 months. Patients with uncontrolled infections, other autoimmune diseases, pregnancy or lactation were excluded. Diagnoses were established on the basis of clinical symptoms, serum thyroxine and TRAb, thyroid ultrasound, and orbital computed tomography. For the first round of RT-PCR on the TCR CDR3, the HTBI primer set was used together with the Qiagen OneStep RT-PCR kit. Most expanded thyroid clonotypes (frequency above 0.001) were also detected in blood, suggesting blood repertoires may reflect thyroid immune responses. Ophthalmopathy was separated from stable hyperthyroidism by a 13 V-J signature model, with around 88% sensitivity and approximately 84% specificity obtained in cross-validation and 80%/75% obtained in testing. In validation, the model predicted progression to ophthalmopathy with about 71% sensitivity and roughly 72% specificity, a median of approximately 6.5 months before onset. To identify distinguishing TCR V-J signatures, a discovery cohort of 90 to 100 patients was used, comprising 43 with Graves' ophthalmopathy and some 57 with stable Graves' hyperthyroidism. Whether ophthalmopathy could be predicted prospectively was tested in an independent validation cohort made up of approximately 19 hyperthyroidism patients plus 17 patients who later progressed to ophthalmopathy. The 100 discovery patients were randomly split 7:3 into training and test sets. The study also compared thyroid tissue and blood T-cell repertoires from about 6 Graves' hyperthyroidism patients. After sampling, hyperthyroidism patients received methimazole starting at 30 mg daily, and ophthalmopathy patients received high-dose intravenous methylprednisolone. Libraries were constructed in a second round of multiplex PCR, after which size selection and purification were carried out. Libraries were sequenced paired-end with 100 bp reads on an Illumina HiSeq2000. SOAPnuke was used to process the raw data, with reads discarded if the reads contained adapters or uncalled bases, had a mean Phred below 15, or lacked an exact constant-primer or identifier match. High-quality paired reads were merged with COPE v1.2.5, and unique nucleotide sequences were defined as clonotypes. MiTCR v1.1 was used to align the clonotypes against IMGT TRBV, TRBD and TRBJ reference segments. Only V-J combinations with frequency above 0.0001, covering 98% to 99.2% of repertoires, were analysed. The TCS score was defined as F50 (clonal expansion) divided by E x V (chaos), with BLOSUM62-based TCRdist calculated between CDR3 peptides within each V-J. Welch's t-statistics and random forest reduced 514 V-J features to about 12, which were used in a naive Bayes classifier (R e1071). No statistical method was used to fix the sample size in advance, and group allocation was not hidden from the investigators. The paper reports TCR Vbeta CDR3 sequencing of about 140 peripheral blood samples: fewer than 50 ophthalmopathy, about 75 hyperthyroidism and 17 progressor patients.

The receptor's source is a man in his forties with Graves disease. Donor details come from another sample of the same person, matched by shared clones. The material sequenced was peripheral blood mononuclear cells (PBMCs), taken at new diagnosis, from a patient treated with antithyroid drugs.

The sequenced DNA: TGTGCCAGCAGCTTGGGGACAATCCTGGGCACGTTCTTC. This translates into CASSLGTILGTFF. The sequence joins TRBV11-2 to TRBJ2-1; possibly the D gene is TRBD1, per 6 matching bases. Counted from cysteine to phenylalanine, this CDR3 has 13 amino acids. CDR3 DNA is the only sequence kept; it has 39 bases, read in frame from the first base. V loses 3 bases of germline sequence and J loses 15 bases, and the interval between the two ends is 18 bases. CDR1 and CDR2 were assigned from the germline V gene as SGHAT and FQNNGV.